Shown below are 24 T cell receptor beta chains from a single sample sequenced in a study of cytomegalovirus exposure and HLA in healthy donors (dated by TCRdb to about 2017). The method was the immunoSEQ multiplex PCR assay. In TCRdb, the immuneACCESS table is reduced to in-frame sequences with V and J assigned. These tables do not hold every clone; where another copy was compared, an unresolved V gene accounts for under half, and the others remain unexplained. In all, the sample holds 110,000 or so clones, and approximately 91% of those were seen once. The ten largest clonotypes hold nearly 4.5% of the sample. Material: PBMCs. The receptors come from a man younger than 35 in good health and CMV-seropositive.

This chain links TRBV11-2 with TRBJ2-5, with D maybe TRBD2 (7 bases). Germline CDR1 reads SGHAT; CDR2 reads FQNNGV. Trimming took off 5 bases at V and 3 bases at J, with 19 bases between the two ends. The CDR3 contains 16 residues. The CDR3 loop reads CASSHRGGAGEETQYF. Written as DNA, the CDR3 is TGTGCCAGCAGCCACCGAGGGGGGGCCGGGGAAGAGACCCAGTACTTC.

V gene TRBV6-5 combines with J gene TRBJ2-3; a weak D match, TRBD1 (5 bases). Germline CDR1 MNHEY, CDR2 SVGAGI. The CDR3 totals 16 residues. V lost 0 bases and J 4 bases, leaving 14 bases between the germline ends. CDR3 protein: CASSYSGRVGPDTQYF. The CDR3 DNA reads TGTGCCAGCAGTTACTCCGGCAGGGTAGGGCCAGATACGCAGTATTTT.

The chain has TRBV13 and TRBJ2-3; tentative D call: TRBD2 (7 bases). The CDR3 loop spans 15 amino acids. The germline V gene encodes CDR1 PRHDT and CDR2 FYEKMQ (reference sequence). V lost 5 bases and J lost 4, with 16 bases in between. CDR3 protein: CASSGGRGFSDTQYF. The CDR3 DNA reads TGTGCCAGCAGCGGTGGGAGGGGGTTTTCAGATACGCAGTATTTT.

The genes are TRBV19 and TRBJ1-5; 12 bases align to TRBD1. Germline loops: CDR1 LNHDA, CDR2 SQIVND (reference sequence). The CDR3 runs to 15 residues. Unmatched junction bases numbered 3, after V lost 4 bases and J lost 5 bases. The CDR3, as DNA: TGTGCCAGTAGTACTGGGACAGGGGGCGATCAGCCCCAGCATTTT. Encoded protein: CASSTGTGGDQPQHF.

This clone occurred many times. This chain joins TRBV6-5 and TRBJ1-1, with a tentative D call TRBD1 (6 bases). Trimming took off 7 bases at V and 2 bases at J, with 14 bases between the two ends. The CDR3 is made up of 14 amino acids. The V gene's germline CDR1 is MNHEY and CDR2 SVGAGI. The CDR3: CASKGGVTNTEAFF. In nucleotides, the CDR3 is TGTGCCAGCAAGGGGGGGGTAACCAACACTGAAGCTTTCTTT.

The chain couples TRBV15 to TRBJ1-2; TRBD1 aligns across 7 bases. The CDR3 loop spans 16 amino acids. Per germline, CDR1 LNHNV and CDR2 YYDKDF (reference sequence). J gave up 6 bases and V 0 bases, and 10 bases lay outside the gene matches. The CDR3 loop reads CATSRDGMRGRNGYTF. The CDR3 bases are TGTGCCACCAGCAGAGATGGAATGAGGGGGCGGAATGGCTACACCTTC.

V gene TRBV5-1 combines with J gene TRBJ1-6; maybe TRBD1 (6 bases). The length of the CDR3 is 17 residues. Germline values: CDR1 SGHRS, CDR2 YFSETQ. V shed 4 bases and J shed 2 bases, with 16 bases lying between them. This CDR3 reads CASSKGESGPYNSPLHF. CDR3 DNA: TGCGCCAGCAGCAAGGGGGAATCAGGGCCCTATAATTCACCCCTCCACTTT.

This rearrangement joins TRBV6-1 to TRBJ2-1, with a weak D call TRBD2 (6 bases). The CDR3 is 14 amino acids. In germline, CDR1 is MNHNS, CDR2 SASEGT. V dropped 11 bases and J dropped 0 bases, with 14 bases sitting between them. The CDR3 nucleotides are TGTGCCTGCCTGAGGGGACTCTCCTACAATGAGCAGTTCTTC. This codes for CACLRGLSYNEQFF.

V and J are TRBV5-6 and TRBJ2-7, with 7 nucleotides matching TRBD1. V shed 6 bases, J shed 4 bases, and the junction held 13 bases outside the gene matches. CDR1 SGHDT and CDR2 YYEEEE come from the germline V gene. This CDR3 spans 15 amino acids. The CDR3 sequence is CASTTVDRAGYEQYF. In DNA, the CDR3 is TGTGCCAGCACCACAGTAGACAGGGCTGGATACGAGCAGTACTTC. Full variable domain (remainder filled in from reference TRBV5-6 and TRBJ2-7): DAGVTQSPTHLIKTRGQQVTLRCSPKSGHDTVSWYQQALGQGPQFIFQYYEEEERQRGNFPDRFSGHQFPNYSSELNVNALLLGDSALYLCASTTVDRAGYEQYFGPGTRLTVT.

The chain carries TRBV11-2 and TRBJ1-6; D remains ambiguous. The CDR3 is made up of 15 amino acids. Germline V gene data show CDR1 as SGHAT and CDR2 as FQNNGV. With 0 bases removed from V and 4 bases from J, the gap between germline ends came to 7 bases. For the CDR3, the DNA is TGTGCCAGCAGCTTAGACAGGCCTTATAATTCACCCCTCCACTTT. This gives the protein CASSLDRPYNSPLHF.

The chain links TRBV6-5 to TRBJ2-3; D is possibly TRBD2 (5 bases). The CDR3 extends over 13 amino acids. Trimming left V 6 bases short and J 6 bases short, with 13 bases between. From germline, CDR1 is MNHEY and CDR2 SVGAGI. The CDR3 reads CASSYLSGDTQYF. As DNA, the CDR3 is TGTGCCAGCAGCTACCTCTCGGGGGATACGCAGTATTTT.

The chain carries TRBV18 and TRBJ2-2, with no clear D. The CDR3 totals 16 residues. The ends were cut back, 5 bases at V and 4 bases at J, with 17 bases in the middle. Germline V gene lookup returns CDR1 KGHSH and CDR2 LQKENI. This CDR3 is CASSSLPSSGTGELFF. For the CDR3, the DNA is TGTGCCAGCTCATCCTTACCTTCCTCGGGCACCGGGGAGCTGTTTTTT. Full variable domain (outside the CDR3, taken from reference TRBV18 and TRBJ2-2): NAGVMQNPRHLVRRRGQEARLRCSPMKGHSHVYWYRQLPEEGLKFMVYLQKENIIDESGMPKERFSAEFPKEGPSILRIQQVVRGDSAAYFCASSSLPSSGTGELFFGEGSRLTVL.

The V call is TRBV7-2, the J call TRBJ2-2, with D perhaps TRBD1 (5 bases). The germline V gene has CDR1 SGHTA and CDR2 FQGNSA. This CDR3 comprises 17 residues. The V end was cut by 1 base, the J end by 1 base, with 13 bases between. The CDR3 DNA is TGTGCCAGCAGCTTAGAGTCCCCAGGGTGGAACACCGGGGAGCTGTTTTTT. It is translated as CASSLESPGWNTGELFF.

V gene TRBV29-1 combines with J gene TRBJ2-7; weak D call: TRBD2 (6 bases). This CDR3 comprises 13 residues. Looked up from germline, CDR1 is SQVTM and CDR2 is ANQGSEA. V lost 3 bases, J lost 6 bases, and 15 bases lay in between. CDR3 sequence reads: CSVDKRRGGEQYF. DNA of the CDR3: TGCAGCGTTGACAAGAGGCGGGGAGGCGAGCAGTACTTC.

The chain has TRBV2 and TRBJ2-5, with a possible D match to TRBD1 (6 bases). CDR1 is SNHLY, CDR2 FYNNEI, per germline. The CDR3 spans 14 residues. The V end lost 4 bases, the J end lost 4 bases, and 13 bases lay between the germline ends. CDR3 nucleotide sequence: TGTGCCAGCAGTGCTCGCCGGGACATAGAGACCCAGTACTTC. As protein: CASSARRDIETQYF.

DNA of the CDR3: TGTGCCAGCAGCCCCTCTGAGGGCCCCTACGAGCAGTACTTC. Translation gives CASSPSEGPYEQYF. The chain combines TRBV5-6 with TRBJ2-7; D is perhaps TRBD2 (5 bases). CDR1 SGHDT and CDR2 YYEEEE come from the germline V gene. The CDR3 loop spans 14 amino acids. The ends were cut back, 4 bases at V and 2 bases at J, with 13 bases in the middle.

The J gene is TRBJ2-1, the V gene TRBV25-1; 8 nucleotides align to TRBD1. Germline V gene data show CDR1 as MGHDK and CDR2 as SYGVNS. The V and J ends lost 6 bases and 6 bases, in that order; junction bases with no gene match: 7. The CDR3 runs to 14 residues. This CDR3 is CASRGTTGVNEQFF. Here the CDR3 DNA reads TGTGCCAGCAGGGGCACGACAGGGGTCAATGAGCAGTTCTTC. The full variable domain, rest sourced from reference TRBV25-1 and TRBJ2-1, is EADIYQTPRYLVIGTGKKITLECSQTMGHDKMYWYQQDPGMELHLIHYSYGVNSTEKGDLSSESTVSRIRTEHFPLTLESARPSHTSQYLCASRGTTGVNEQFFGPGTRLTVL.

The rearrangement joins TRBV5-6 to TRBJ2-2; D gene unclear. This CDR3 region has 14 residues. With 0 bases removed from V and 4 bases from J, the gap between germline ends came to 7 bases. The germline V gene encodes CDR1 SGHDT and CDR2 YYEEEE. The CDR3 region has the DNA TGTGCCAGCAGCTTGGCCGGTCCCACCGGGGAGCTGTTTTTT. Its protein product is CASSLAGPTGELFF.

The genes are TRBV6-1 and TRBJ2-5, with D tentatively TRBD2 (6 bases). The CDR3 consists of 14 residues. The V gene lost 6 bases and the J gene lost 3 bases, with 14 bases spanning the gap. Germline-derived CDR1 and CDR2 are MNHNS and SASEGT. The CDR3 region has the DNA TGTGCCAGCAGGACCGGGACTCGGGAAGAGACCCAGTACTTC. It translates to CASRTGTREETQYF.

A few counts support this clone. Here the CDR3 reads CAITGTNYGYTF. The CDR3 DNA sequence: TGTGCCATCACAGGGACTAACTATGGCTACACCTTC. V is TRBV28 and J is TRBJ1-2, with D possibly TRBD1 on 6 matching bases. The CDR3 length is 12 residues. Trimming left V 10 bases short and J 0 bases short, with 9 bases between. CDR1 and CDR2 from the germline V gene are MDHEN and SYDVKM.

The rearrangement joins TRBV2 to TRBJ2-1; the match to TRBD1 covers 8 bases. Losses at the gene ends were 8 bases for V and 8 bases for J; bases not matched to a gene: 11. Germline V CDR1 and CDR2: SNHLY, FYNNEI. The CDR3 is 14 amino acids. In DNA form, the CDR3 reads TGTGCCAGCCAACCAGGGGGCCGGATGGATGAGCAGTTCTTC. Protein: CASQPGGRMDEQFF. Together with reference TRBV2 and TRBJ2-1, the CDR3 gives the full variable domain: EPEVTQTPSHQVTQMGQEVILRCVPISNHLYFYWYRQILGQKVEFLVSFYNNEISEKSEIFDDQFSVERPDGSNFTLKIRSTKLEDSAMYFCASQPGGRMDEQFFGPGTRLTVL.

The rearrangement uses TRBV2 and TRBJ2-3; D gene uncertain. Germline lookup yields CDR1 SNHLY and CDR2 FYNNEI. The CDR3 extends over 12 amino acids. Trimming removed 5 bases at V and 4 bases at J, with 7 bases between. The CDR3 bases are TGTGCCAGCAGTTCCCGGTCAGATACGCAGTATTTT. Translating gives CASSSRSDTQYF.

V gene TRBV6-5 combines with J gene TRBJ1-1, with 9 nucleotides matching TRBD1. CDR3 length: 12 amino acids. V gave up 2 bases and J gave up 9 bases; unmatched junction bases: 1. Per the germline V gene, CDR1 is MNHEY and CDR2 is SVGAGI. CDR3 sequence (DNA): TGTGCCAGCAGTTACGGGACAGGGAAAGCTTTCTTT. As protein: CASSYGTGKAFF.

In this sample, this clone turned up once. The gene calls are TRBV7-2 and TRBJ1-5; possibly TRBD1 for D (6 bases). V lost 5 bases and J 6 bases, leaving 17 bases between the germline ends. From germline, CDR1 is SGHTA and CDR2 FQGNSA. CDR3 size: 15 residues. CDR3 nucleotides: TGTGCCAGCAGCGAGGGAGGGGGGAGGTTTCAGCCCCAGCATTTT. As protein: CASSEGGGRFQPQHF. The whole variable domain, filled in from reference TRBV7-2 and TRBJ1-5, reads GAGVSQSPSNKVTEKGKDVELRCDPISGHTALYWYRQSLGQGLEFLIYFQGNSAPDKSGLPSDRFSAERTGGSVSTLTIQRTQQEDSAVYLCASSEGGGRFQPQHFGDGTRLSIL.